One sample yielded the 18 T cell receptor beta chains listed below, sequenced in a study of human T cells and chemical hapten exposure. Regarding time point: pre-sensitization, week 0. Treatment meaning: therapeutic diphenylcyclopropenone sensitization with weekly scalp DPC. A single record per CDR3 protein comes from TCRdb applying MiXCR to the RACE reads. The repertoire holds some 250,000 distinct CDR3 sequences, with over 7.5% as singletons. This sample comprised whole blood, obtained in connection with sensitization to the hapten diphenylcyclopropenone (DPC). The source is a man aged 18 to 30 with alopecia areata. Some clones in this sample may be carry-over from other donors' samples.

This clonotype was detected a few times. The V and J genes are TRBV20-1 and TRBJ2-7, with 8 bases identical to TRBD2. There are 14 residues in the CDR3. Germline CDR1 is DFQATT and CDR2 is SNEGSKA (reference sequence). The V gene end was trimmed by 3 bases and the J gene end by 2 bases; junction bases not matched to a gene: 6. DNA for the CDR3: TGCAGTGCTAGGGGGACTAGACCCCCCTACGAGCAGTACTTC. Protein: CSARGTRPPYEQYF.

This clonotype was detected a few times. Written as DNA, the CDR3 is TGTGCCAGCAGCCCAAGATATCAACAGGGGAACACTGAAGCTTTCTTT. Protein: CASSPRYQQGNTEAFF. The V gene is TRBV7-9, the J gene TRBJ1-1; TRBD1 might be the D (6 bases). Germline assignment: CDR1 SEHNR and CDR2 FQNEAQ (reference sequence). The CDR3 consists of 16 residues. V was clipped by 5 bases and J by 1 base, with 17 bases between them.

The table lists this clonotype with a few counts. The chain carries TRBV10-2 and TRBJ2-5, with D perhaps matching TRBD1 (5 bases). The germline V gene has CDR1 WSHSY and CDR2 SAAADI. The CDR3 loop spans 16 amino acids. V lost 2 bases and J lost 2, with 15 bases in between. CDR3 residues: CASSERAGKGQETQYF. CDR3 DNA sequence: TGCGCCAGCAGTGAGCGGGCAGGGAAAGGGCAAGAGACCCAGTACTTC.

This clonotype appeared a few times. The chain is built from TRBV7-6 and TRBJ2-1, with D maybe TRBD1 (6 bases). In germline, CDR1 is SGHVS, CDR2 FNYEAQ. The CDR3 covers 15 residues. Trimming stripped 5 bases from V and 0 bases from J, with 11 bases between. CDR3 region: CASSVRDNSYNEQFF. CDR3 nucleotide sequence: TGTGCCAGCAGCGTCCGGGACAACTCCTACAATGAGCAGTTCTTC. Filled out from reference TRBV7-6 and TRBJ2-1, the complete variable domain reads GAGVSQSPRYKVTKRGQDVALRCDPISGHVSLYWYRQALGQGPEFLTYFNYEAQQDKSGLPNDRFSAERPEGSISTLTIQRTEQRDSAMYRCASSVRDNSYNEQFFGPGTRLTVL.

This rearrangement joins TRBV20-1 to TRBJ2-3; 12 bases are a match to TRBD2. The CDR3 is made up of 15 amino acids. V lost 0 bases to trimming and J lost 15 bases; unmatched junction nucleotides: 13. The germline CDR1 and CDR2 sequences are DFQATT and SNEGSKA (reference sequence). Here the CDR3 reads CSAREVQTSGGSRYF. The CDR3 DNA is TGCAGTGCTAGAGAAGTTCAAACTAGCGGGGGGTCTCGATATTTT.

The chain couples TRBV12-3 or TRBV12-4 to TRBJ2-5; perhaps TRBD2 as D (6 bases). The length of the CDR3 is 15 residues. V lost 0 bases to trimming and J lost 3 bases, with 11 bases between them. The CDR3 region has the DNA TGTGCCAGCAGTTTAGCAGACCGGGGGAAAGAGACCCAGTACTTC. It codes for CASSLADRGKETQYF.

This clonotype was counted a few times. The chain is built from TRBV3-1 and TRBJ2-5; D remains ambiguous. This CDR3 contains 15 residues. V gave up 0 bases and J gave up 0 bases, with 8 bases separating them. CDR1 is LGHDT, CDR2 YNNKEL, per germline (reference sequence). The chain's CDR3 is CASSQESLYQETQYF. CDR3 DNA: TGTGCCAGCAGCCAAGAGTCCTTGTACCAAGAGACCCAGTACTTC.

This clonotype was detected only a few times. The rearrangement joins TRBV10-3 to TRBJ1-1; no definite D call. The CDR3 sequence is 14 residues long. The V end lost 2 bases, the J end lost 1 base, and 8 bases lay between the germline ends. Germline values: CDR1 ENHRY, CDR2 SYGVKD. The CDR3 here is CAISEGRRNTEAFF. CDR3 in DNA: TGTGCCATCAGTGAGGGAAGGAGGAACACTGAAGCTTTCTTT.

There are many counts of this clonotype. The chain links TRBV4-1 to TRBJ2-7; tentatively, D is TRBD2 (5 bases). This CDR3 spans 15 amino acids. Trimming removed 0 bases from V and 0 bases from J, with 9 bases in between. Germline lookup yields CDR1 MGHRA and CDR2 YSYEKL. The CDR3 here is CASSQELGSSYEQYF. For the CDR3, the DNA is TGCGCCAGCAGCCAAGAGTTGGGGAGCTCCTACGAGCAGTACTTC.

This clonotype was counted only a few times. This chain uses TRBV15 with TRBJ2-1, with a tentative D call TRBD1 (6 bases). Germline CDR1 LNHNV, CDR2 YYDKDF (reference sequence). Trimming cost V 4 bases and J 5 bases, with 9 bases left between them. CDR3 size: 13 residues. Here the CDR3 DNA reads TGTGCCACCAGCAACAGGGTCAACAATGAGCAGTTCTTC. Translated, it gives CATSNRVNNEQFF. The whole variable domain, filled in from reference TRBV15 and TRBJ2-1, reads DAMVIQNPRYQVTQFGKPVTLSCSQTLNHNVMYWYQQKSSQAPKLLFHYYDKDFNNEADTPDNFQSRRPNTSFCFLDIRSPGLGDTAMYLCATSNRVNNEQFFGPGTRLTVL.

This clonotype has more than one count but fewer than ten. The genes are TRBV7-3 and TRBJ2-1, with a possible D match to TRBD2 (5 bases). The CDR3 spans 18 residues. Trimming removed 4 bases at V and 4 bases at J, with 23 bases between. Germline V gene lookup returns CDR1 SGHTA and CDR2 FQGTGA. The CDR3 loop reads CASSSSLGLPYGYNEQFF. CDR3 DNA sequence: TGTGCCAGCAGCTCGAGCCTCGGACTTCCGTACGGATACAATGAGCAGTTCTTC.

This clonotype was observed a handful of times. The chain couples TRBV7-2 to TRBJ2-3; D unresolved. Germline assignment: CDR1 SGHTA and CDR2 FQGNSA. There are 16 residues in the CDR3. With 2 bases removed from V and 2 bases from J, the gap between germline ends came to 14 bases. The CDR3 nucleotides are TGTGCCAGCAGCTTATATCAGCGATACTACACAGATACGCAGTATTTT. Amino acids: CASSLYQRYYTDTQYF.

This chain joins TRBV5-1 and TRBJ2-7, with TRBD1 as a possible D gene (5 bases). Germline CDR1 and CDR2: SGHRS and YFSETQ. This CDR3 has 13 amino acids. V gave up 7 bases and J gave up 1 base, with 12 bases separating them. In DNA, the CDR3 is TGCGCCAGCGCACCCACAGGATCCTACGAGCAGTACTTC. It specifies CASAPTGSYEQYF.

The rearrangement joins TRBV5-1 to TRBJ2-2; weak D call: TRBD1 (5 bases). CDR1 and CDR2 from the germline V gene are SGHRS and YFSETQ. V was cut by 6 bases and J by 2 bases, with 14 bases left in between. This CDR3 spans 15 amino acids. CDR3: CASTVGLLNTGELFF. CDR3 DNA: TGCGCCAGCACGGTGGGGCTCTTAAACACCGGGGAGCTGTTTTTT.

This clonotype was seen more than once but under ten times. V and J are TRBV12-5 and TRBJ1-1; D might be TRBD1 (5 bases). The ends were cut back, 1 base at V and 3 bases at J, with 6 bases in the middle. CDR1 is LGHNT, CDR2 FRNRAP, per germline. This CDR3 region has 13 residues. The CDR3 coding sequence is TGTGCTAGTGGTTTGGGACAGTACACTGAAGCTTTCTTT. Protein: CASGLGQYTEAFF.

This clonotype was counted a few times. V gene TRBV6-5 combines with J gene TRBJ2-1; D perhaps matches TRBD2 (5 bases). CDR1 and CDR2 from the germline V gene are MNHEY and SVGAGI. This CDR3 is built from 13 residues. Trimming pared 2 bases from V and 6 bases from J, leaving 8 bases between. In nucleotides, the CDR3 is TGTGCCAGCAGTTACGGGAGCGGCAATGAGCAGTTCTTC. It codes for CASSYGSGNEQFF.

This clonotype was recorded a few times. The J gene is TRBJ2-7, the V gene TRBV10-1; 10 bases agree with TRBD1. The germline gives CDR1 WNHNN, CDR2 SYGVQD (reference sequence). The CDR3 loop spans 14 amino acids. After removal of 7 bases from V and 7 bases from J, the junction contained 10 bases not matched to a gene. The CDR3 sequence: CASNGGTGAGEQYF. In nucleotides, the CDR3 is TGCGCCAGCAACGGCGGGACAGGGGCGGGGGAGCAGTACTTC.

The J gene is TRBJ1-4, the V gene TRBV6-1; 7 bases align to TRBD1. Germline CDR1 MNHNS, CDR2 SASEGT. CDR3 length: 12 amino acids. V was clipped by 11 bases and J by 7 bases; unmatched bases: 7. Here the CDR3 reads CAVRRGGEKLFF. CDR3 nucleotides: TGTGCCGTCCGCAGGGGGGGTGAAAAACTGTTTTTT.